This is a list of T cell receptor beta chains from one sample in a study of blood T cell repertoires in COVID-19. The protocol was immunoSEQ multiplex PCR, while the TCRdb copy is restricted to in-frame clones and leaves out a portion. The data show 75,000 to 85,000 clones, around 80% seen once. The source material was peripheral blood. The receptors here all came from a human donor in a cohort sampled during active COVID-19. Each CDR3 is given without its conserved first and last residue. D genes are given only for firm matches.

cdr3_aa	v_call	d_call	j_call	cdr3_length
ASSYRGDGYT	TRBV19	TRBD1	TRBJ1-2	10
ASSTLGQATIQPQH	TRBV19	TRBD1	TRBJ1-5	14
ASSLNRGIQPQH	TRBV7-8	TRBD1	TRBJ1-5	12
ASTLGLSNTEAF	TRBV11-1	-	TRBJ1-1	12
ASSLADSGTYEQY	TRBV4-3	-	TRBJ2-7	13
ASSSTGGAFYNEQF	TRBV7-6	TRBD2	TRBJ2-1	14
ASRTNRGKIEAF	TRBV19	TRBD1	TRBJ1-1	12
ATSRDVGAVEKLF	TRBV15	-	TRBJ1-4	13
ASSLLRGSSTDTQY	TRBV7-2	TRBD2	TRBJ2-3	14
ASSESIVPGAGVSSNQPQH	TRBV6-1	-	TRBJ1-5	19
AISVGVGGTEAF	TRBV10-3	-	TRBJ1-1	12
SAGRSSYNEQF	TRBV29-1	-	TRBJ2-1	11
ASSSGWGNSPLH	TRBV6-5	-	TRBJ1-6	12
ASGLLLRSGNTIY	TRBV12-5	-	TRBJ1-3	13
ASSAKTGIDEKLF	TRBV5-1	TRBD1	TRBJ1-4	13
ASSSFGGYEQY	TRBV7-2	-	TRBJ2-7	11
ASRSGSSFRRDEQF	TRBV27	-	TRBJ2-1	14
ASSIGWDRGSTNEKLF	TRBV19	TRBD1	TRBJ1-4	16
ASSGGQEGSSYNSPLH	TRBV2	TRBD1	TRBJ1-6	16
ASSSGQQRTQY	TRBV5-1	TRBD1	TRBJ2-5	11
ASRSWRATRLGSGNTIY	TRBV5-6	-	TRBJ1-3	17
ASSQAAAPTYEQY	TRBV3-1/TRBV3-2	-	TRBJ2-7	13
ASYKGGGQDEQF	TRBV5-1	-	TRBJ2-1	12
ASSARGPGEKLF	TRBV19	TRBD1	TRBJ1-4	12
ASSKDRGFNSPLH	TRBV7-2	TRBD1	TRBJ1-6	13
ASSERTGMVYGYT	TRBV6-1	TRBD1	TRBJ1-2	13
ASSLSRGYEQY	TRBV27	-	TRBJ2-7	11
ASSGGGGGEQY	TRBV9	-	TRBJ2-7	11
ASVVHLNGYT	TRBV6-6	-	TRBJ1-2	10
ASAPGSYGYT	TRBV6-5	-	TRBJ1-2	10
ASSQRDRTNSYNSPLH	TRBV23-1	TRBD1	TRBJ1-6	16
ASSLRGVQETQY	TRBV5-1	TRBD2	TRBJ2-5	12
ASSQTPGSRRSPLH	TRBV7-6	-	TRBJ1-6	14
ASSLTATYEQY	TRBV12-3/TRBV12-4	-	TRBJ2-7	11
ASSFGQNYGYT	TRBV5-1	-	TRBJ1-2	11
ASSQGRGAGGSPLH	TRBV4-2	-	TRBJ1-6	14
ATSRPGTGEYEQY	TRBV15	TRBD1	TRBJ2-7	13
ASSLKIGNEQY	TRBV5-1	-	TRBJ2-7	11
ASNPAGSSYEQY	TRBV6-5	TRBD2	TRBJ2-7	12
SAQGVGYT	TRBV29-1	-	TRBJ1-2	8
ASSPGQGDLTYEQY	TRBV18	TRBD1	TRBJ2-7	14
AWLGLPPYEQY	TRBV30	-	TRBJ2-7	11
ASSPHRGGDNEQF	TRBV14	-	TRBJ2-1	13
AISGADRAKEAF	TRBV10-3	TRBD1	TRBJ1-1	12
ATSTSNYGYT	TRBV15	-	TRBJ1-2	10
ASSESQSGSYNEQF	TRBV2	-	TRBJ2-1	14
ASSPGQNTEAF	TRBV6-5	-	TRBJ1-1	11
ASSYSGSPGNTIY	TRBV6-5	-	TRBJ1-3	13
ASSSFDRTRGNQPQH	TRBV5-6	-	TRBJ1-5	15
ATSLVTSSEQY	TRBV19	-	TRBJ2-7	11